These T cell receptor beta chains were read from a single sample in a study of blood T cell repertoires in COVID-19. Profiled with immunoSEQ multiplex PCR; TCRdb holds only in-frame clones, not every one. The data show approximately 300,000 clones, more than 75% seen once. The specimen sequenced was PBMCs or T cells enriched from blood (not recorded which). Receptors originate from a woman in her twenties or thirties who had recovered from COVID-19. CDR3s include the opening cysteine and the closing phenylalanine or tryptophan. A D gene is named only where the DNA matches it firmly. Only part of the rows carry a size: once, few, many, or a class if the clone is expanded.

j_call | clone_size | d_call | v_call | cdr3_nt | cdr3_aa
TRBJ1-1 | once | TRBD1 | TRBV3-1/TRBV3-2 | TGTGCCAGCAGCCAAGCCGGGACAGCCGCTGAAGCTTTCTTT | CASSQAGTAAEAFF
TRBJ2-7 | . | TRBD1 | TRBV12-5 | TGTGCTAGTGGCCAGAGACAGGGGTCCTCCTACGAGCAGTACTTC | CASGQRQGSSYEQYF
TRBJ1-5 | . | TRBD1 | TRBV19 | TGTGCCAGTAGTATAGGGTACGACAGGGGGCATCAGCCCCAGCATTTT | CASSIGYDRGHQPQHF
TRBJ2-1 | . | . | TRBV2 | TGTGCCAGCGAGGGTTCAAATGAGCAGTTCTTC | CASEGSNEQFF
TRBJ2-3 | . | TRBD2 | TRBV2 | TGTGCCAGCAAAGGGACTAGCGGGACCCCAGCAGATACGCAGTATTTT | CASKGTSGTPADTQYF
TRBJ1-1 | once | . | TRBV11-3 | TGTGCCAGCAGCTTAGGGCCAGGGATGAACACTGAAGCTTTCTTT | CASSLGPGMNTEAFF
TRBJ1-2 | . | TRBD1 | TRBV19 | TGTGCCAGTAGTACCTGGACAGGGGGCGGATTGGACTATGGCTACACCTTC | CASSTWTGGGLDYGYTF
TRBJ2-2 | few | . | TRBV3-1/TRBV3-2 | TGTGCCAGCAGCCTTGGGAGCGGAGAAACCGGGGAGCTGTTTTTT | CASSLGSGETGELFF
TRBJ2-3 | . | TRBD1 | TRBV6-5 | TGTGCCAGCAGCACCGACAGGGGAGTCGTTTTTACGCAGTATTTT | CASSTDRGVVFTQYF
TRBJ1-2 | . | . | TRBV6-2/TRBV6-3 | TGTGCCAGCAGTTTGCCGCAGGGCGCAGCTAACTATGGCTACACCTTC | CASSLPQGAANYGYTF
TRBJ1-3 | . | . | TRBV9 | TGTGCCAGCAGCGCCCGTGAATCCTCGGGTCACTCTGGAAACACCATATATTTT | CASSARESSGHSGNTIYF
TRBJ2-5 | . | . | TRBV9 | TGTGCCAGCAGCGTAGTCGGCGGAAACCAAGAGACCCAGTACTTC | CASSVVGGNQETQYF
TRBJ1-1 | . | . | TRBV18 | TGTGCCAGCTCACCCTATGCCGTCAGGCCTGAAGCTTTCTTT | CASSPYAVRPEAFF
TRBJ2-1 | . | . | TRBV4-3 | TGCGCCAGCAGCCAAGACAGGGGAGTTTTACTTAATGAGCAGTTCTTC | CASSQDRGVLLNEQFF
TRBJ1-1 | . | TRBD1 | TRBV3-1/TRBV3-2 | TGTGCCAGCAGGTCAGGGGGCGGGAACACTGAAGCTTTCTTT | CASRSGGGNTEAFF
TRBJ1-3 | . | TRBD1 | TRBV15 | TGTGCCACCAGCCTCGGCAGGGGGACTGGAAACACCATATATTTT | CATSLGRGTGNTIYF
TRBJ1-2 | . | TRBD1 | TRBV12-3/TRBV12-4 | TGTGCCAGCAGTCTGACAGGGCGACCGGGCTACACCTTC | CASSLTGRPGYTF
TRBJ1-3 | few | . | TRBV6-5 | TGTGCCAGCAGGCGACTCTCGGAGGGAAACACCATATATTTT | CASRRLSEGNTIYF
TRBJ2-5 | . | TRBD1 | TRBV2 | TGTGCCAGCAGTATTAGACAGGGCCATGAGACCCAGTACTTC | CASSIRQGHETQYF
TRBJ2-2 | . | TRBD1 | TRBV5-4 | TGTGCCAGCAGCTTGGGACAGGGGAATATTTTTTTT | CASSLGQGNIFF
TRBJ1-6 | . | . | TRBV21-1 | TGTGCCAGGAGGACAGGGAAGGAGACACCCCTCCACTTT | CARRTGKETPLHF
TRBJ2-1 | . | . | TRBV21-1 | TGTGCCATCGGGGGAGAAACTTGGGATGAGCAGTTCTTC | CAIGGETWDEQFF
TRBJ2-2 | . | . | TRBV24-1 | TGTGCCACCAGTCCCTCAGGAAACACCGGGGAGCTGTTTTTT | CATSPSGNTGELFF
TRBJ2-2 | . | TRBD1 | TRBV3-1/TRBV3-2 | TGTGCCAGCAGCCGAGGATTTGACAGGGGGAACACCGGGGAGCTGTTTTTT | CASSRGFDRGNTGELFF
TRBJ2-5 | . | . | TRBV9 | TGTGCCAGCAGCGTAGCTACCGCGTACCAAGAGACCCAGTACTTC | CASSVATAYQETQYF
TRBJ2-4 | . | . | TRBV7-8 | TGTGCCAGCAGCTTAGATCTTTACTTCGTGAACATTCAGTACTTC | CASSLDLYFVNIQYF
TRBJ1-3 | . | . | TRBV2 | TGTGCCAGCAGTTTCGACAGGAGCTCTGGAAACACCATATATTTT | CASSFDRSSGNTIYF
TRBJ2-5 | . | . | TRBV7-3 | TGTGCCAGCAGCCCTAACGGGGACCAAGAGACCCAGTACTTC | CASSPNGDQETQYF
TRBJ1-2 | . | . | TRBV6-4 | TGTGCCAGCAGTGACTCGAGCGAGGGGGACATCTTCTTC | CASSDSSEGDIFF
TRBJ2-1 | . | . | TRBV27 | TGTGCCAGCAGTGAGACCGGGGACTCCTACAATGAGCAGTTCTTC | CASSETGDSYNEQFF
TRBJ1-5 | . | . | TRBV27 | TGTGCCAGCAGTTTGGACAGAAGTAGCAATCAGCCCCAGCATTTT | CASSLDRSSNQPQHF
TRBJ2-1 | . | . | TRBV29-1 | TGCAGCGTTGAAGTTTACGGACAGTCCTACAATGAGCAGTTCTTC | CSVEVYGQSYNEQFF
TRBJ2-7 | . | . | TRBV5-1 | TGCGCCAGCAGCTTGGAAGCTTTAACGGAGCAGTACTTC | CASSLEALTEQYF
TRBJ2-3 | . | TRBD2 | TRBV7-6 | TGTGCCAGCAGCTTAGCACTCCCTAGCGGGGGCACAGATACGCAGTATTTT | CASSLALPSGGTDTQYF
TRBJ2-1 | . | TRBD2 | TRBV5-1 | TGCGCCAGCCGGGACGCCACTAGCGGTTACAATGAGCAGTTCTTC | CASRDATSGYNEQFF
TRBJ1-1 | once | TRBD1 | TRBV9 | TGTGCCAGCAGCTCCCGAGAGGGGGCTAGGACTGAAGCTTTCTTT | CASSSREGARTEAFF
TRBJ1-1 | few | . | TRBV2 | TGTGCCAGCAGCCAGGGTGCGAACACTGAAGCTTTCTTT | CASSQGANTEAFF
TRBJ2-7 | once | TRBD1 | TRBV5-4 | TGTGCCAGCAGTTTCGACAGGGCAAACTCCTACGAGCAGTACTTC | CASSFDRANSYEQYF
TRBJ2-5 | . | TRBD1 | TRBV11-2 | TGTGCCAGCAGCAGACGACAGGGGCAAGAGACCCAGTACTTC | CASSRRQGQETQYF
TRBJ2-3 | . | TRBD2 | TRBV6-5 | TGTGCCAGCAGGGGGGAGGGGACAGATACGCAGTATTTT | CASRGEGTDTQYF
TRBJ1-1 | once | . | TRBV30 | TGTGCCGGCAGGGGGAACACTGAAGCTTTCTTT | CAGRGNTEAFF
TRBJ2-5 | . | . | TRBV19 | TGTGCCAGTACTCCGCACGGGGAGTTCCCAGAGACCCAGTACTTC | CASTPHGEFPETQYF
TRBJ1-2 | . | . | TRBV19 | TGTGCCAGTAGTATAGATTGGCCTGCTCGGGAACCTTATGGCTACACCTTC | CASSIDWPAREPYGYTF
TRBJ2-3 | . | . | TRBV7-9 | TGTGCCAGCAGTCTACGGACAGATACGCAGTATTTT | CASSLRTDTQYF
TRBJ1-5 | . | TRBD1 | TRBV7-7 | TGTGCTAGCAGCCCTGGGACAGGGGAAGTTTATGGCAATCAGCCCCAGCATTTT | CASSPGTGEVYGNQPQHF
TRBJ1-5 | once | . | TRBV4-1 | TGCGCCAGCAGCCAACCTCGTGACTCGCGCAATCAGCCCCAGCATTTT | CASSQPRDSRNQPQHF
TRBJ2-3 | . | TRBD2 | TRBV7-9 | TGTGCCAGCAGCTTAGTTATCGGGGGGGAAGGAGATACGCAGTATTTT | CASSLVIGGEGDTQYF
TRBJ1-5 | . | . | TRBV7-2 | TGTGCCAGCAGCTTAGAATCGGGGTTGGGTCAGCCCCAGCATTTT | CASSLESGLGQPQHF
TRBJ2-5 | . | TRBD2 | TRBV5-6 | TGTGCCAGCAGCTTGGTGGGGGACTACTCCGAAGAGACCCAGTACTTC | CASSLVGDYSEETQYF
TRBJ2-5 | . | . | TRBV11-3 | TGTGCCAGCAGCTTAGCTGCGGAAGAGACCCAGTACTTC | CASSLAAEETQYF
TRBJ1-1 | . | TRBD1 | TRBV2 | TGTGCCAGCAGTACCCCTACACAGGGGACCAACACTGAAGCTTTCTTT | CASSTPTQGTNTEAFF
TRBJ1-2 | . | TRBD1 | TRBV2 | TGTGCCAGCAGCGCCGCATCCGGGACAGGCCAAGGTGGCTACACCTTC | CASSAASGTGQGGYTF
TRBJ1-2 | few | . | TRBV6-5 | TGTGCCAGCAGTTTATCAGTCCAGGGGTTGGGCTACACCTTC | CASSLSVQGLGYTF
TRBJ2-5 | . | . | TRBV6-2/TRBV6-3 | TGTGCCAGCAGTTACTCTCCCGGTGGGACCCAGTACTTC | CASSYSPGGTQYF
TRBJ1-2 | . | TRBD1 | TRBV5-1 | TGCGCCAGCAGCTTGGAGGGGGGACAGAACTATGGCTACACCTTC | CASSLEGGQNYGYTF